This TCR beta chain emerged from a study of vaccination and CD4 T cells after COVID-19. Germline V gives CDR1 DFQATT, CDR2 SNEGSKA (reference sequence). There are 13 residues in the CDR3. The V and J ends lost 7 bases and 3 bases respectively, with 12 bases between them. Sequence data for DNA of cultured CD4+ T cells were generated by the Oncomine TCR Beta short-read assay. The template was genomic DNA from cultured CD4+ T cells. TCRdb independently ran MiXCR on the PCR reads; one entry per CDR3 protein. The profile shows some 15,000 distinct CDR3 sequences, over 45% of them singletons. A remark on this clonotype: What it binds is unknown.

Treatment in this sample: roughly 11-day PBMC culture with coronavirus spike peptide pools or control peptides (ViraFEST assay). The sample comprised CD4+ T cells from blood, cultured in vitro. The rearrangement uses TRBV20-1 and TRBJ2-2; D is unclear. This TCR came from a human donor who had recovered from COVID-19. The CDR3 bases are TGCAGTGGGGTCGAGGACGACACCGGGGAGCTGTTTTTT. Its translation is CSGVEDDTGELFF.